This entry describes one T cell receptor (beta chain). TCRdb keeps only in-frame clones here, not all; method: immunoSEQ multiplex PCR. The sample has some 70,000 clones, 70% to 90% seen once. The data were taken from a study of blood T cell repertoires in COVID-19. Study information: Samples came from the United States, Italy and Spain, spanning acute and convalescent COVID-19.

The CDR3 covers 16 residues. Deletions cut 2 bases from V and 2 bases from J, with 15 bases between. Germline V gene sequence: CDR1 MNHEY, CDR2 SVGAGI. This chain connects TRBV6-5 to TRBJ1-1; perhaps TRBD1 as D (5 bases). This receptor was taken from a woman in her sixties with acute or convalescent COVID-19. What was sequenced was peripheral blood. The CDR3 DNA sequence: TGTGCCAGCAGTTACCGATGGGGGGACCCTAACACTGAAGCTTTCTTT. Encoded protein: CASSYRWGDPNTEAFF.